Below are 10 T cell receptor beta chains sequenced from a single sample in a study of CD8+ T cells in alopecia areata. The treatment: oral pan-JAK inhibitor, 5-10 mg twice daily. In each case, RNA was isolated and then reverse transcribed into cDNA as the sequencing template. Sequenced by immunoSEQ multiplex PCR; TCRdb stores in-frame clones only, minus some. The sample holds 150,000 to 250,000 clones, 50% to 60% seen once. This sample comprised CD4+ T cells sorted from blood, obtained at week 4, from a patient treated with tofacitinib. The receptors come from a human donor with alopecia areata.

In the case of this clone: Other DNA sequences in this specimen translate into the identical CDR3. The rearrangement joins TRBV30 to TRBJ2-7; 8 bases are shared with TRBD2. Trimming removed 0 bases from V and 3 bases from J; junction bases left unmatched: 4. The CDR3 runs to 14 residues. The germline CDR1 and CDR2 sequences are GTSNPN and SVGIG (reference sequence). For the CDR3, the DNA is TGTGCCTGGAGTGTGAGCGGGGGTCTCTACGAGCAGTACTTC. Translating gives CAWSVSGGLYEQYF.

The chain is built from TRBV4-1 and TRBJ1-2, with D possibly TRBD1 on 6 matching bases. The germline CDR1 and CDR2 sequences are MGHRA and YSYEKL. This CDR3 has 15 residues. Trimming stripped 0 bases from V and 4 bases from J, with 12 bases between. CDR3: CASSQDLTRGYGYTF. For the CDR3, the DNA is TGCGCCAGCAGCCAAGATCTCACCAGGGGCTATGGCTACACCTTC.

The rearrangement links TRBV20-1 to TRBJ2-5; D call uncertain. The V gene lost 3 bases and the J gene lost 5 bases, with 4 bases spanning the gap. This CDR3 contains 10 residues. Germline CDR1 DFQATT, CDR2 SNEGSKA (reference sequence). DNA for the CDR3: TGCAGTGCTAGTTACGAGACCCAGTACTTC. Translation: CSASYETQYF.

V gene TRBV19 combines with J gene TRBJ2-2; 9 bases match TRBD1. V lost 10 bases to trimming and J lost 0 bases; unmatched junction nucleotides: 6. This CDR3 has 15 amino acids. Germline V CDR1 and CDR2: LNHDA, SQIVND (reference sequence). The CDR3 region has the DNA TGTGCCACCCGACAGGGGGATTCGAACACCGGGGAGCTGTTTTTT. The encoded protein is CATRQGDSNTGELFF.

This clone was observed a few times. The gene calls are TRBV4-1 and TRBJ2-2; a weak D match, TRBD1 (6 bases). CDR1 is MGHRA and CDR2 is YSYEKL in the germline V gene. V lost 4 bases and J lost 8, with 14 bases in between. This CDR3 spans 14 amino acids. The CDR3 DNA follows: TGCGCCAGCAGCCGCCAGGGGATAGGTGGGGAGCTGTTTTTT. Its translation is CASSRQGIGGELFF.

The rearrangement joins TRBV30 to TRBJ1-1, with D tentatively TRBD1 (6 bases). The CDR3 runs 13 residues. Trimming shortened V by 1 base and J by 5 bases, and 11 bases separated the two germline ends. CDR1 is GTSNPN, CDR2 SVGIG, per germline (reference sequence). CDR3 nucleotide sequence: TGTGCCTGGAGTGAGGGACACGGAACTGAAGCTTTCTTT. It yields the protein CAWSEGHGTEAFF.

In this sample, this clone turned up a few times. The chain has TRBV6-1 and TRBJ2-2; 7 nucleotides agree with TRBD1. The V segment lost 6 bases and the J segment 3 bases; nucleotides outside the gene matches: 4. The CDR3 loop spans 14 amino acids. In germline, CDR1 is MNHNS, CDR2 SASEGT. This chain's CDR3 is CASRLDRYTGELFF. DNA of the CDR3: TGTGCCAGCAGACTGGACAGGTACACCGGGGAGCTGTTTTTT.

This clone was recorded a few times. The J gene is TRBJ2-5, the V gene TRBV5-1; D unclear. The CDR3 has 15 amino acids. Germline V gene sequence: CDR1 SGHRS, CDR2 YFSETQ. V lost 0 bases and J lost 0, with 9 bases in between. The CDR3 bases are TGCGCCAGCAGCTTGGGGCAGGTGTACCAAGAGACCCAGTACTTC. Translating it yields CASSLGQVYQETQYF.

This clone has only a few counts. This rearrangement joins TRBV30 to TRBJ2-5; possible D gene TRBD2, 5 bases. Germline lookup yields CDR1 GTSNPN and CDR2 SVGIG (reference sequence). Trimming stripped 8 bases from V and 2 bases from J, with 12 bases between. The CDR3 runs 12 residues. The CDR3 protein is CARSSGQETQYF. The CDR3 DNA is TGTGCCCGCTCCTCGGGGCAAGAGACCCAGTACTTC.

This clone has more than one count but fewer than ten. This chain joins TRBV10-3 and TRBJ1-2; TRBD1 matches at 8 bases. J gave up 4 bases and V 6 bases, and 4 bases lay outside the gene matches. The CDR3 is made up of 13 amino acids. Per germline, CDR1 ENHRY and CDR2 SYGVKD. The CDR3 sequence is CAIRGQGSYGYTF. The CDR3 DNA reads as TGTGCCATCAGAGGACAGGGTAGCTATGGCTACACCTTC.